These 26 T cell receptor beta chains share one sample of origin, sequenced in a study of Graves' ophthalmopathy and Graves' hyperthyroidism. Amplification of TCR beta CDR3 regions used RNA transcripts. HTBI primers were employed in first-round RT-PCR, then a second-round multiplex PCR followed. MiXCR, applied by TCRdb to the multiplex PCR reads, yields one record per CDR3 protein. The table records about 400,000 distinct CDR3 sequences, about 16% of them present only once. Sample: peripheral blood. These receptors originate from a woman in her late teens or twenties with Graves' ophthalmopathy.

Ten or more counts support this clonotype. V gene TRBV11-1 combines with J gene TRBJ1-2; 10 bases are a match to TRBD1. The germline CDR1 and CDR2 sequences are SGHAT and FQDESV (reference sequence). This CDR3 region has 15 residues. The V and J ends lost 5 bases and 8 bases, in that order; junction bases with no gene match: 11. CDR3 in DNA: TGTGCCAGCAGCCGACAGGGGGCAGGCTGGTCGGGCTACACCTTC. Its translation: CASSRQGAGWSGYTF.

This clonotype was counted ten times or more. The V and J genes are TRBV28 and TRBJ2-5, with D tentatively TRBD1 (6 bases). V was cut by 6 bases and J by 5 bases, with 16 bases left in between. The CDR3 sequence is 14 residues long. Germline CDR1 reads MDHEN; CDR2 reads SYDVKM. CDR3 residues: CASSSTGTRETQYF. CDR3 nucleotides: TGTGCCAGCAGCTCAACCGGGACACGGGAGACCCAGTACTTC.

This clonotype was recorded many times. The chain joins TRBV5-6 to TRBJ1-2; TRBD1 matches at 7 bases. The CDR3 runs to 15 residues. V shed 4 bases, J shed 4 bases, and the junction held 10 bases outside the gene matches. CDR1 is SGHDT, CDR2 YYEEEE, per germline. CDR3 coding DNA: TGTGCCAGCAGCAAGCCGGACAGGAACGGCTATGGCTACACCTTC. Its translation is CASSKPDRNGYGYTF.

This clonotype was counted many times. This chain links TRBV28 with TRBJ2-7, with D maybe TRBD1 (6 bases). The CDR3 spans 14 residues. With 3 bases removed from V and 4 bases from J, the gap between germline ends came to 13 bases. The V gene's germline CDR1 is MDHEN and CDR2 SYDVKM. The DNA of the CDR3 is TGTGCCAGCAGTTTTTTCAGGGGCATTTACGAGCAGTACTTC. It specifies CASSFFRGIYEQYF.

This clonotype has a count of ten or more. The V gene is TRBV11-2, the J gene TRBJ2-5; 7 nucleotides line up with TRBD2. CDR1 is SGHAT and CDR2 is FQNNGV in the germline V gene. The J segment lost 4 bases and the V segment lost 0 bases, leaving 17 bases of the junction unmatched. The length of the CDR3 is 19 residues. DNA of the CDR3: TGTGCCAGCAGCTTAGACCCTTCGCTAGCGGACAAGGTTGGAGAGACCCAGTACTTC. Its translation is CASSLDPSLADKVGETQYF.

This clonotype was recorded at least ten times. The rearrangement joins TRBV18 to TRBJ1-6; 9 bases align to TRBD1. The junction had 1 base not matched to a gene; V was cut back by 5 bases and J by 5 bases. The CDR3 contains 14 residues. Germline CDR1 reads KGHSH; CDR2 reads LQKENI. In nucleotides, the CDR3 is TGTGCCAGCTCAAGACAGGGGGATAATTCACCCCTCCACTTT. As protein: CASSRQGDNSPLHF.

This clonotype has ten or more counts. V gene TRBV20-1 combines with J gene TRBJ1-5; D is perhaps TRBD1 (5 bases). The CDR3 loop spans 13 amino acids. V was pared by 4 bases and J by 5 bases, with 12 bases between. Per germline, CDR1 DFQATT and CDR2 SNEGSKA (reference sequence). The CDR3 bases are TGCAGTGCTAAGTGGGGCAGGGATCAGCCCCAGCATTTT. Encoded protein: CSAKWGRDQPQHF.

This clonotype came up many times. The genes are TRBV5-6 and TRBJ2-5; D unclear. The V gene lost 1 base and the J gene lost 5 bases, with 15 bases spanning the gap. The CDR3 loop spans 15 amino acids. Germline CDR1 reads SGHDT; CDR2 reads YYEEEE. CDR3 protein: CASSLWSPPGETQYF. The DNA for the CDR3 is TGTGCCAGCAGCTTGTGGTCGCCCCCTGGGGAGACCCAGTACTTC.

This clonotype was detected ten times or more. J is TRBJ2-7 and V is TRBV6-2 or TRBV6-3, with 9 nucleotides matching TRBD2. CDR1 and CDR2 from the germline V gene are MNHEY and SVGEGT. This CDR3 is 16 amino acids long. V gave up 6 bases and J gave up 5 bases; unmatched junction bases: 14. The CDR3 is CASSPPPGTSRNEQYF. CDR3 DNA: TGTGCCAGCAGCCCCCCCCCCGGGACTAGCAGGAACGAGCAGTACTTC.

This clonotype was observed many times. This rearrangement joins TRBV6-2 or TRBV6-3 to TRBJ2-6; D is possibly TRBD1 or TRBD2 (5 bases each). V shed 4 bases and J shed 0 bases, with 16 bases lying between them. This CDR3 region has 18 residues. CDR1 and CDR2 (germline): MNHEY, SVGEGT. The CDR3 DNA reads as TGTGCCAGCAGTTCCGGGACGGTTCGCTACTCTGGGGCCAACGTCCTGACTTTC. This sequence encodes CASSSGTVRYSGANVLTF.

J is TRBJ1-2 and V is TRBV6-5; D is ambiguous. This CDR3 is 13 amino acids long. Per the germline V gene, CDR1 is MNHEY and CDR2 is SVGAGI. V lost 3 bases and J 8 bases, leaving 13 bases between the germline ends. The CDR3 DNA reads as TGTGCCAGCAGTTATGCAAGGGAGGTCGGCTACACCTTC. It specifies CASSYAREVGYTF.

V and J are TRBV11-1 and TRBJ2-7; D is perhaps TRBD1 or TRBD2 (5 bases each). The CDR3 extends over 17 amino acids. The V end was cut by 0 bases, the J end by 5 bases, with 20 bases between. The germline CDR1 and CDR2 sequences are SGHAT and FQDESV (reference sequence). This CDR3 reads CASSLAPGPRAMNEQYF. CDR3 sequence (DNA): TGTGCCAGCAGCTTAGCGCCGGGGCCCAGGGCTATGAACGAGCAGTACTTC.

This clonotype was observed many times. The chain joins TRBV13 to TRBJ2-7, with unresolved D. The CDR3 covers 14 residues. V gave up 5 bases and J gave up 3 bases, with 14 bases separating them. Germline-derived CDR1 and CDR2 are PRHDT and FYEKMQ (reference sequence). Here the CDR3 DNA reads TGTGCCAGCAGCGCGTTTGGGCAGATCTACGAGCAGTACTTC. Its translation is CASSAFGQIYEQYF.

This clonotype was picked up many times. The V and J genes are TRBV30 and TRBJ1-2; 9 bases fit TRBD1. The length of the CDR3 is 12 residues. Germline-derived CDR1 and CDR2 are GTSNPN and SVGIG (reference sequence). The junction had 3 bases not matched to a gene; V was cut back by 2 bases and J by 8 bases. The CDR3 protein is CAWSTDRGGYTF. DNA for the CDR3: TGTGCCTGGAGTACCGACAGGGGGGGCTACACCTTC.

This clonotype was recorded many times. CDR3 nucleotides: TGTGCCAGCAGTTTACAGTACAATCAGCCCCAGCATTTT. Residues: CASSLQYNQPQHF. The chain recombines TRBV12-3 or TRBV12-4 with TRBJ1-5; D uncertain. Between the trimmed V and J ends, which lost 2 bases and 3 bases, there was a span of 5 bases. CDR3 length: 13 residues.

The sample holds a few counts of this clonotype. V usage is TRBV4-1 and J usage is TRBJ2-4, with D unclear. CDR1 MGHRA and CDR2 YSYEKL come from the germline V gene. V lost 1 base and J lost 0, with 16 bases in between. CDR3 length: 18 amino acids. The CDR3 DNA sequence: TGCGCCAGCAGCCAAGGAGTTGGAGTCAGGATAGCCAAAAACATTCAGTACTTC. This sequence encodes CASSQGVGVRIAKNIQYF.

This clonotype was counted many times. The rearrangement joins TRBV6-1 to TRBJ1-2; D gene unclear. This CDR3 region has 16 residues. The V gene lost 2 bases and the J gene lost 0 bases, with 13 bases spanning the gap. Germline CDR1 is MNHNS and CDR2 is SASEGT. CDR3 nucleotide sequence: TGTGCCAGCAGTGAACCTGGAACAGCGCCTAACTATGGCTACACCTTC. It yields the protein CASSEPGTAPNYGYTF.

V is TRBV29-1 and J is TRBJ2-4; 8 bases match TRBD1. Germline assignment: CDR1 SQVTM and CDR2 ANQGSEA. J gave up 7 bases and V 6 bases, and 8 bases lay outside the gene matches. The CDR3 runs to 13 residues. CDR3: CSVNRGFSNIQYF. CDR3 coding DNA: TGCAGCGTCAACAGGGGGTTTAGCAACATTCAGTACTTC.

Remarks on this clonotype: A much larger clone differs by one base, so this may be a read error. V is TRBV6-1 and J is TRBJ2-2, with no clear D. CDR3 length: 16 amino acids. Germline CDR1 is MNHNS and CDR2 is SASEGT. CDR3 bases: TGTGCCAACAGTGAATTTGGAAGAACGAACACCGGGGAGCTGTTTTTT. It encodes CANSEFGRTNTGELFF.

Ten or more counts support this clonotype. The rearrangement uses TRBV29-1 and TRBJ2-2, with a possible D match to TRBD1 (6 bases). Per germline, CDR1 SQVTM and CDR2 ANQGSEA. The V gene lost 7 bases and the J gene lost 1 base, with 10 bases spanning the gap. The CDR3 extends over 13 amino acids. CDR3 DNA: TGCAGCGCCCCGACAGGGAACACCGGGGAGCTGTTTTTT. It codes for CSAPTGNTGELFF.

This clonotype has a count of ten or more. This chain connects TRBV27 to TRBJ1-2, with 9 bases lining up with TRBD1. V shed 0 bases, J shed 2 bases, and the junction held 7 bases outside the gene matches. Germline V gives CDR1 MNHEY, CDR2 SMNVEV (reference sequence). CDR3 length: 17 residues. Here the CDR3 DNA reads TGTGCCAGCAGTTTATCAGTAGGGGACAGGGTCAACTATGGCTACACCTTC. Translating gives CASSLSVGDRVNYGYTF.

The rearrangement uses TRBV28 and TRBJ1-2; no reliable D call. The CDR3 has 14 residues. V gave up 5 bases and J gave up 0 bases, with 10 bases separating them. The germline V gene has CDR1 MDHEN and CDR2 SYDVKM. The CDR3 DNA is TGTGCCAGCAGTGCCAGGTTCGCTAACTATGGCTACACCTTC. Protein: CASSARFANYGYTF.

The chain couples TRBV4-1 to TRBJ2-7; 7 bases are a match to TRBD2. The CDR3 contains 15 residues. The germline gives CDR1 MGHRA, CDR2 YSYEKL. V was clipped by 0 bases and J by 3 bases; unmatched bases: 5. CDR3: CASSQEEGRGYEQYF. In nucleotides, the CDR3 is TGCGCCAGCAGCCAAGAGGAGGGGAGGGGCTACGAGCAGTACTTC.

This clonotype was recorded at least ten times. The chain joins TRBV20-1 to TRBJ1-1; D gene unclear. The germline CDR1 and CDR2 sequences are DFQATT and SNEGSKA (reference sequence). V gave up 5 bases and J gave up 3 bases, with 13 bases separating them. There are 13 residues in the CDR3. CDR3 in DNA: TGCAGTGCTCCCCCACGGGCATACACTGAAGCTTTCTTT. Its translation: CSAPPRAYTEAFF.

This clonotype was recorded at least ten times. The V call is TRBV4-2, the J call TRBJ2-5; no clear D gene. The CDR3 spans 13 residues. The germline CDR1 and CDR2 sequences are LGHNA and YNFKEQ. Trimming pared 0 bases from V and 4 bases from J, leaving 6 bases between. CDR3 nucleotide sequence: TGTGCCAGCAGCCAAGATCCTCGAGAGACCCAGTACTTC. Residues: CASSQDPRETQYF.

This chain connects TRBV30 to TRBJ2-7; 11 bases line up with TRBD1. CDR1 is GTSNPN, CDR2 SVGIG, per germline (reference sequence). The CDR3 has 15 residues. V lost 3 bases and J lost 2; bases outside the gene matches: 6. The CDR3 nucleotides are TGTGCCTGGAGGGGCCGGGGACAGGGGGCCTACGAGCAGTACTTC. As protein: CAWRGRGQGAYEQYF. The entire variable domain, with the rest obtained from reference TRBV30 and TRBJ2-7, is as follows: SQTIHQWPATLVQPVGSPLSLECTVEGTSNPNLYWYRQAAGRGLQLLFYSVGIGQISSEVPQNLSASRPQDRQFILSSKKLLLSDSGFYLCAWRGRGQGAYEQYFGPGTRLTVT.